This T cell receptor beta chain was identified in a study of T cells in Graves' hyperthyroidism and ophthalmopathy. TCR beta CDR3 sequences were amplified from RNA transcripts. Using the HTBI primer set, a first-round RT-PCR was run on the TCR CDR3. TCRdb re-derived calls from the multiplex PCR reads in MiXCR, one entry per CDR3 protein. The table has about 290,000 distinct CDR3 sequences, approximately 14% seen once. This sequence originates from a woman in her 50s with Graves' hyperthyroidism that later progressed to Graves' ophthalmopathy. The sample comprised blood.

The CDR3 protein is CASSISHRKNNEQFF. The CDR3 DNA reads as TGTGCCAGTAGTATTTCGCATAGGAAAAACAATGAGCAGTTCTTC. V gene TRBV19 combines with J gene TRBJ2-1, with D uncertain. Trimming took off 3 bases at V and 5 bases at J, with 14 bases between the two ends. The germline V gene has CDR1 LNHDA and CDR2 SQIVND (reference sequence). The CDR3 runs 15 residues.